In this sample, the clone carrying this TCR beta chain turned up a few times. Its target is not known. This CDR3 is also generated by other DNA sequences in the sample. This record comes from a study of OX40 agonist ivuxolimab in advanced cancers. Study background: Patients assigned to dose escalation were diagnosed with hepatocellular carcinoma, melanoma, renal cell or head and neck cancer.

Assay used: immunoSEQ multiplex PCR; TCRdb lists only in-frame clones, some missing. In the table there are 15,000 to 20,000 clones, 65% to 80% of which are singletons. Trimming cost V 2 bases and J 5 bases, with 9 bases left between them. This CDR3 is 14 amino acids long. Germline CDR1 is MNHNY and CDR2 is SVGAGI (reference sequence). Study-level results: Expanded peripheral T cell antigen specificity was not determined. Part of the nonresponder group also had normalized T-cell clonal expansion that was low.

Source: CD4+ or CD8+ T cells sorted from blood, taken in a trial of the OX40 agonist ivuxolimab. V and J are TRBV6-6 and TRBJ2-2; D is possibly TRBD1 (5 bases). This clonotype was obtained from an adult with an advanced solid tumor such as melanoma, head and neck, liver or kidney cancer. CDR3 nucleotide sequence: TGTGCCAGCAGTTACGACTCAGGGACCGGGGAGCTGTTTTTT. It yields the protein CASSYDSGTGELFF.